This T cell receptor (beta chain) was sequenced for a study of T-cell reconstitution after alpha-beta-depleted transplantation in children. During its preparation, the TCRbeta library received unique molecular identifiers. TCRdb recomputed calls from the PCR reads with MiXCR, one row per CDR3 protein. Of 330,000 or so distinct CDR3 sequences detected, around 10% appear once; the ten largest clones hold around 2.4%. The CDR3 is made up of 17 amino acids. V shed 5 bases, J shed 5 bases, and the junction held 9 bases outside the gene matches. This chain connects TRBV12-3 or TRBV12-4 to TRBJ2-5, with 15 bases that match TRBD2. This clonotype was obtained from a human donor who donated a stem cell graft to a child with acute lymphoblastic leukemia. Sequenced material: PBMCs from the stem cell graft donor, taken from the stem cell graft. CDR3 coding DNA: TGTGCCAGCAGTCTCGGACTAGCGGGAGGGCCATATGAGACCCAGTACTTC. Translating gives CASSLGLAGGPYETQYF.